These 28 T cell receptor beta chains were all obtained from the same sample, sequenced in a study of T cell changes during pregnancy in multiple sclerosis. Profiling relied on immunoSEQ multiplex PCR, and the TCRdb table lists in-frame clones only, not all of them. Of roughly 83,000 clones listed, about 89% are singletons. The specimen was PBMCs, collected in the first trimester of pregnancy. All receptors derive from a female donor in good health, serving as a control in a pregnancy study. Some clones in this sample may be carry-over from other donors' samples.

The rearrangement uses TRBV11-2 and TRBJ2-1, with D unclear. This CDR3 has 17 residues. Germline CDR1 is SGHAT and CDR2 is FQNNGV. V lost 5 bases, J lost 0 bases, and 17 bases lay in between. The CDR3 nucleotides read TGTGCCAGCAGCCCCTATCGCTCCAAGAGCTCCTACAATGAGCAGTTCTTC. Its translation is CASSPYRSKSSYNEQFF.

The chain links TRBV6-6 to TRBJ2-3; D ambiguous. Trimming left V 3 bases short and J 6 bases short, with 7 bases between. Germline CDR1 MNHNY, CDR2 SVGAGI (reference sequence). This CDR3 has 12 residues. The CDR3 nucleotides read TGTGCCAGCAGTTATCGGCGGGATACGCAGTATTTT. Encoded protein: CASSYRRDTQYF.

The gene calls are TRBV10-3 and TRBJ1-1; perhaps TRBD1 as D (6 bases). Trimming took 10 bases from V and 5 from J, leaving 17 bases between them. Germline V lookup: CDR1 ENHRY, CDR2 SYGVKD. The CDR3 spans 13 residues. The CDR3: CATTGQLGTEAFF. Here the CDR3 DNA reads TGTGCCACTACCGGACAGTTGGGGACTGAAGCTTTCTTT.

The chain joins TRBV10-3 to TRBJ2-4, with TRBD2 as a possible D gene (7 bases). Trimming cost V 8 bases and J 9 bases, with 17 bases left between them. CDR3 length: 13 amino acids. Germline loops: CDR1 ENHRY, CDR2 SYGVKD. The CDR3 reads CAIGGGGRGIQYF. The CDR3 DNA reads as TGTGCCATCGGGGGCGGGGGCCGGGGCATTCAGTACTTC.

The rearrangement links TRBV11-3 to TRBJ2-1, with D possibly matching TRBD1 (7 bases). The CDR3 loop spans 15 amino acids. V gave up 0 bases and J gave up 4 bases, with 10 bases separating them. Germline V gene sequence: CDR1 SGHNT, CDR2 YENEEA. The CDR3 loop reads CASSLDRGDYNEQFF. In DNA form, the CDR3 reads TGTGCCAGCAGCTTAGACAGGGGGGATTACAATGAGCAGTTCTTC.

The chain is built from TRBV10-3 and TRBJ2-3, with unresolved D. V shed 10 bases and J shed 2 bases, with 13 bases lying between them. Germline lookup yields CDR1 ENHRY and CDR2 SYGVKD. This CDR3 has 13 residues. The CDR3 region is CATNSYITDTQYF. CDR3 coding DNA: TGTGCCACGAATAGCTACATCACAGATACGCAGTATTTT.

The CDR3 nucleotides are TGTGCCACCAGCAGAGATTCCAGCGGGGGGGTGGAGACCCAGTACTTC. This gives the protein CATSRDSSGGVETQYF. V and J are TRBV15 and TRBJ2-5, with 10 bases that match TRBD2. This CDR3 has 16 residues. Germline V lookup: CDR1 LNHNV, CDR2 YYDKDF (reference sequence). The V and J ends lost 0 bases and 5 bases, in that order; junction bases with no gene match: 6.

The V and J genes are TRBV5-4 and TRBJ2-2; 8 bases match TRBD2. Germline V gene sequence: CDR1 SGHNT, CDR2 YYREEE (reference sequence). Trimming took 5 bases from V and 4 from J; bases not matched to a gene: 4. The CDR3 spans 14 residues. The CDR3 is CASRSGSSTGELFF. The CDR3 DNA reads TGTGCCAGCAGGAGCGGGAGTAGCACCGGGGAGCTGTTTTTT.

The gene calls are TRBV28 and TRBJ1-4; 9 nucleotides match TRBD1. The CDR3 is 19 residues long. Trimming at V came to 3 bases and at J to 8 bases, leaving 19 bases not matched to a gene. CDR1 and CDR2 (germline): MDHEN, SYDVKM. The CDR3 DNA follows: TGTGCCAGCAGTTTTGACCCCTCTATCTGGACAGGGGCTGGGGAAAAACTGTTTTTT. It codes for CASSFDPSIWTGAGEKLFF.

The gene calls are TRBV5-1 and TRBJ2-1; 13 nucleotides align to TRBD2. Germline V gene data show CDR1 as SGHRS and CDR2 as YFSETQ. The CDR3 is made up of 14 amino acids. V gave up 8 bases and J gave up 4 bases; unmatched junction bases: 3. CDR3 residues: CASGGLAGYNEQFF. As DNA, the CDR3 is TGCGCCAGTGGGGGACTAGCGGGGTACAATGAGCAGTTCTTC.

The V gene is TRBV21-1, the J gene TRBJ1-3; the table gives TRBD1 as D, unverified against the DNA. TRBV21-1 is a documented pseudogene. CDR3 length equals 16 residues. Here the CDR3 DNA reads TGTGCCAGCAGCAAACCCTTCCACAGGGCGGGAAACACCATATATTTT. Its translation is CASSKPFHRAGNTIYF.

The chain couples TRBV28 to TRBJ2-1, with TRBD1 identical over 8 bases. Germline assignment: CDR1 MDHEN and CDR2 SYDVKM. The CDR3 runs to 15 residues. V lost 7 bases to trimming and J lost 7 bases; unmatched junction nucleotides: 12. The DNA for the CDR3 is TGTGCCAGCACCCCGACGGACAGGGTTTCTAATGAGCAGTTCTTC. Protein sequence: CASTPTDRVSNEQFF. The full variable domain, with the rest looked up from reference TRBV28 and TRBJ2-1, is DVKVTQSSRYLVKRTGEKVFLECVQDMDHENMFWYRQDPGLGLRLIYFSYDVKMKEKGDIPEGYSVSREKKERFSLILESASTNQTSMYLCASTPTDRVSNEQFFGPGTRLTVL.

The V call is TRBV29-1, the J call TRBJ2-1; 13 nucleotides match TRBD2. J gave up 1 base and V 1 base, and 7 bases lay outside the gene matches. Germline CDR1 and CDR2: SQVTM and ANQGSEA. This CDR3 comprises 18 residues. The CDR3 loop is CSVEVPWTSGSSYNEQFF. Here the CDR3 DNA reads TGCAGCGTTGAAGTCCCTTGGACTAGCGGGAGTTCCTACAATGAGCAGTTCTTC.

The chain combines TRBV19 with TRBJ2-1; 11 positions match TRBD2. The CDR3 loop spans 16 amino acids. The trim removed 5 bases at V and 2 bases at J, leaving 5 bases unmatched. Germline CDR1 and CDR2: LNHDA and SQIVND (reference sequence). CDR3 residues: CASSRLAGLAYNEQFF. CDR3 nucleotide sequence: TGTGCCAGTAGTCGACTAGCGGGACTGGCCTACAATGAGCAGTTCTTC.

The genes are TRBV5-1 and TRBJ2-1; D unresolved. Germline CDR1 SGHRS, CDR2 YFSETQ. The CDR3 is 14 residues long. Between the trimmed V and J ends, which lost 4 bases and 9 bases, there was a span of 17 bases. The CDR3 DNA is TGCGCCAGCAGCCCCGATAATGAGGTCAGTGAGCAGTTCTTC. Protein: CASSPDNEVSEQFF. The full variable domain, completed using reference TRBV5-1 and TRBJ2-1, is KAGVTQTPRYLIKTRGQQVTLSCSPISGHRSVSWYQQTPGQGLQFLFEYFSETQRNKGNFPGRFSGRQFSNSRSEMNVSTLELGDSALYLCASSPDNEVSEQFFGPGTRLTVL.

This sequence joins TRBV4-1 and TRBJ2-6, with D perhaps matching TRBD2 (6 bases). V was trimmed by 1 base and J by 2 bases, leaving 15 bases between them. CDR3 length: 18 amino acids. The germline CDR1 and CDR2 sequences are MGHRA and YSYEKL. This CDR3 is CASSQVFGGVTGANVLTF. CDR3 in DNA: TGCGCCAGCAGCCAAGTTTTTGGAGGGGTGACTGGGGCCAACGTCCTGACTTTC.

The genes are TRBV27 and TRBJ1-1; 11 bases agree with TRBD1. Germline CDR1 is MNHEY and CDR2 is SMNVEV (reference sequence). The CDR3 has 14 amino acids. Trimming took 6 bases from V and 6 from J; bases not matched to a gene: 6. The CDR3 DNA reads TGTGCCAGCAGGTGGACAGGGGGCTTCCCTGAAGCTTTCTTT. It is translated as CASRWTGGFPEAFF.

This chain joins TRBV6-4 and TRBJ2-3, with TRBD1 as a possible D gene (5 bases). Germline V gene data show CDR1 as MRHNA and CDR2 as SNTAGT. The ends were cut back, 2 bases at V and 0 bases at J, with 9 bases in the middle. The CDR3 is made up of 15 amino acids. CDR3 loop: CASSDRAGSTDTQYF. CDR3 nucleotides: TGTGCCAGCAGTGACAGGGCAGGGAGCACAGATACGCAGTATTTT.

This clone was seen ten or more times. This chain joins TRBV4-2 and TRBJ2-2; D unclear. The CDR3 totals 14 residues. The germline CDR1 and CDR2 sequences are LGHNA and YNFKEQ. V lost 0 bases, J lost 4 bases, and 6 bases lay in between. As DNA, the CDR3 is TGTGCCAGCAGCCAAGAGCGTGCCACCGGGGAGCTGTTTTTT. Its translation is CASSQERATGELFF.

The chain employs TRBV7-6 and TRBJ1-5; weak D call: TRBD1 (6 bases). In germline, CDR1 is SGHVS, CDR2 FNYEAQ. The CDR3 spans 17 residues. V dropped 1 base and J dropped 2 bases, with 15 bases sitting between them. The CDR3 spells CASSLGGGPGGNQPQHF. In DNA, the CDR3 is TGTGCCAGCAGCTTAGGGGGGGGCCCCGGGGGCAATCAGCCCCAGCATTTT.

This chain's CDR3 is CATSITLTTGGSYEQYF. The CDR3 nucleotides are TGTGCCACCAGCATCACCCTCACTACAGGGGGCTCCTACGAGCAGTACTTC. The V call is TRBV15, the J call TRBJ2-7; TRBD1 matches 8 bases. Germline CDR1 is LNHNV and CDR2 is YYDKDF (reference sequence). The CDR3 loop spans 17 amino acids. After removal of 4 bases from V and 0 bases from J, the junction contained 11 bases not matched to a gene.

The CDR3: CASSQASPLEVFF. The CDR3 coding sequence is TGCGCCAGCAGCCAAGCTTCTCCACTAGAAGTGTTCTTC. The V call is TRBV4-1, the J call TRBJ2-1; perhaps TRBD2 as D (5 bases). This CDR3 region has 13 residues. The germline gives CDR1 MGHRA, CDR2 YSYEKL. V was cut by 1 base and J by 15 bases, with 16 bases left in between.

The V gene is TRBV5-1, the J gene TRBJ1-3; D remains ambiguous. V lost 6 bases and J lost 2, with 15 bases in between. The germline V gene encodes CDR1 SGHRS and CDR2 YFSETQ. CDR3 length: 15 residues. CDR3 sequence reads: CASTREGQTGNTIYF. DNA of the CDR3: TGCGCCAGCACCCGCGAGGGCCAGACTGGAAACACCATATATTTT.

This chain joins TRBV5-1 and TRBJ2-2; possibly TRBD1 for D (6 bases). CDR1 and CDR2 from the germline V gene are SGHRS and YFSETQ. CDR3 size: 15 residues. V was pared by 5 bases and J by 4 bases, with 15 bases between. As DNA, the CDR3 is TGCGCCAGCAGTTATAGACAGGCGGGCACCGGGGAGCTGTTTTTT. Residues: CASSYRQAGTGELFF.

This chain links TRBV4-1 with TRBJ1-2; possibly TRBD1 for D (5 bases). V lost 1 base to trimming and J lost 4 bases, with 10 bases between them. Germline V gene lookup returns CDR1 MGHRA and CDR2 YSYEKL. This CDR3 contains 14 residues. DNA for the CDR3: TGCGCCAGCAGCCAAGGGGGCGTAACCTATGGCTACACCTTC. Protein sequence: CASSQGGVTYGYTF.

V usage is TRBV10-1 and J usage is TRBJ2-3; the match to TRBD1 covers 11 bases. V gave up 6 bases and J gave up 7 bases; unmatched junction bases: 9. This CDR3 spans 15 amino acids. Germline CDR1 reads WNHNN; CDR2 reads SYGVQD (reference sequence). The CDR3 sequence is CASSLGQGGENTQYF. DNA for the CDR3: TGCGCCAGCAGCCTGGGACAGGGGGGAGAAAATACGCAGTATTTT.

The gene calls are TRBV11-2 and TRBJ2-7; D is unresolved. The V and J ends lost 5 bases and 2 bases respectively, with 13 bases between them. CDR3 length: 14 amino acids. CDR1 is SGHAT, CDR2 FQNNGV, per germline. The CDR3 reads CASSLSQHTYEQYF. CDR3 DNA: TGTGCCAGCAGCCTTTCCCAACACACCTACGAGCAGTACTTC. The complete variable domain, with remaining parts taken from reference TRBV11-2 and TRBJ2-7, reads EAGVAQSPRYKIIEKRQSVAFWCNPISGHATLYWYQQILGQGPKLLIQFQNNGVVDDSQLPKDRFSAERLKGVDSTLKIQPAKLEDSAVYLCASSLSQHTYEQYFGPGTRLTVT.

The chain recombines TRBV5-1 with TRBJ2-7, with 7 bases lining up with TRBD2. CDR3 length: 16 amino acids. The V gene end was trimmed by 4 bases and the J gene end by 3 bases; junction bases not matched to a gene: 13. Germline V lookup: CDR1 SGHRS, CDR2 YFSETQ. The CDR3 bases are TGCGCCAGCAGCGAGCCTTCGGGGAGGGAGGGCTACGAGCAGTACTTC. This encodes CASSEPSGREGYEQYF.